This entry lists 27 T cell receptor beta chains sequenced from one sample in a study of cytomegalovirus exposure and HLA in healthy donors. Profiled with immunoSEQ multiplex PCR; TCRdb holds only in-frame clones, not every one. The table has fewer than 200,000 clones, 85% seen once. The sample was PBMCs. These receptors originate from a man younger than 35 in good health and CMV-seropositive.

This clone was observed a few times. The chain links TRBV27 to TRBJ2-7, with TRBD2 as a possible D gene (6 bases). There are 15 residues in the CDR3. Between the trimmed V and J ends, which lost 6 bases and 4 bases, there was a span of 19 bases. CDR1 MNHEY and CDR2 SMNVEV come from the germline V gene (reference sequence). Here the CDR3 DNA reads TGTGCCAGCAGCCTCACCCCGGGACTGTCATACGAGCAGTACTTC. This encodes CASSLTPGLSYEQYF.

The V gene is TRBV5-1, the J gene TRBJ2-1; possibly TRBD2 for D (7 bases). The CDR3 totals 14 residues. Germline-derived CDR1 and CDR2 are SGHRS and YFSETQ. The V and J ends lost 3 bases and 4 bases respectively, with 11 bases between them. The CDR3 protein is CASSSGGQYNEQFF. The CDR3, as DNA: TGCGCCAGCAGCTCGGGAGGACAGTACAATGAGCAGTTCTTC.

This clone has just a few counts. As DNA, the CDR3 is TGTGCCAGCAGCGCCGGACAGTTCAATCAGCCCCAGCATTTT. Translated, it gives CASSAGQFNQPQHF. The chain couples TRBV28 to TRBJ1-5; D is possibly TRBD1 (6 bases). Germline CDR1 and CDR2: MDHEN and SYDVKM. V was pared by 6 bases and J by 3 bases, with 12 bases between. The CDR3 is 14 amino acids. Together with reference TRBV28 and TRBJ1-5, the CDR3 gives the full variable domain: DVKVTQSSRYLVKRTGEKVFLECVQDMDHENMFWYRQDPGLGLRLIYFSYDVKMKEKGDIPEGYSVSREKKERFSLILESASTNQTSMYLCASSAGQFNQPQHFGDGTRLSIL.

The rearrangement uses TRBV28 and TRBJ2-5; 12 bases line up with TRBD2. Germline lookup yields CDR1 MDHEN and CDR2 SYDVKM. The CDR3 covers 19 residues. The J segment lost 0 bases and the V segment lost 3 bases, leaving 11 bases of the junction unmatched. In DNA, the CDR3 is TGTGCCAGCAGTTTCAGGACGCTAGCGGGGGGGGACAACCAAGAGACCCAGTACTTC. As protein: CASSFRTLAGGDNQETQYF.

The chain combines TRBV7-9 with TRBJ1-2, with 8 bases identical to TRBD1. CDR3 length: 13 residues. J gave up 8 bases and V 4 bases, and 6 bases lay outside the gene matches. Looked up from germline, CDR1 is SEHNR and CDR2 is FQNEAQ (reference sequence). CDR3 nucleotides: TGTGCCAGCAGCTCGCCGACAGGGGTCGGCTACACCTTC. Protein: CASSSPTGVGYTF.

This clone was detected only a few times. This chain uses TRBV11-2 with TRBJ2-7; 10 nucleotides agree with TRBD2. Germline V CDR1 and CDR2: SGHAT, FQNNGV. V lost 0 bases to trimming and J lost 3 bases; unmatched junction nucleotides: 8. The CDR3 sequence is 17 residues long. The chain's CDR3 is CASSLDPIGTSDYEQYF. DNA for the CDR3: TGTGCCAGCAGCTTAGATCCTATTGGGACTAGCGACTACGAGCAGTACTTC.

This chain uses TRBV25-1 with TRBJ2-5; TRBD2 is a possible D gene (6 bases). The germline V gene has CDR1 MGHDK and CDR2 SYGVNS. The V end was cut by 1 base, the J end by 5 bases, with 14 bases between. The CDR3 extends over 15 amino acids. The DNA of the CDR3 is TGTGCCAGCAGTGAATTGAGGATTGCGGGGGAGACCCAGTACTTC. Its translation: CASSELRIAGETQYF.

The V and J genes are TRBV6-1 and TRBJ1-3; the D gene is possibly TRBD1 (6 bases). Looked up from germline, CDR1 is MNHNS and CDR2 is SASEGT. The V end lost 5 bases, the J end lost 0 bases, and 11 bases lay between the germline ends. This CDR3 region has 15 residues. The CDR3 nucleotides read TGTGCCAGCAGTACAGGGATTTACTCTGGAAACACCATATATTTT. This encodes CASSTGIYSGNTIYF.

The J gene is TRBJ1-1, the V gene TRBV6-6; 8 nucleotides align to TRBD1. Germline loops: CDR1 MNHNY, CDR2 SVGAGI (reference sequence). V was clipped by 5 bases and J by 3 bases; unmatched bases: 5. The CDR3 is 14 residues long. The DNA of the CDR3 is TGTGCCAGCAGTCTCCAGGGGGCTGACACTGAAGCTTTCTTT. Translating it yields CASSLQGADTEAFF.

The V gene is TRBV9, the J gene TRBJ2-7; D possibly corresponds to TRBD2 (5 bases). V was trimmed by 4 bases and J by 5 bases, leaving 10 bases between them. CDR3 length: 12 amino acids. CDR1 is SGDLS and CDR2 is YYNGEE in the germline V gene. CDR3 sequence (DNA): TGTGCCAGCAGCAACGGGGTCAACGAGCAGTACTTC. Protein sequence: CASSNGVNEQYF.

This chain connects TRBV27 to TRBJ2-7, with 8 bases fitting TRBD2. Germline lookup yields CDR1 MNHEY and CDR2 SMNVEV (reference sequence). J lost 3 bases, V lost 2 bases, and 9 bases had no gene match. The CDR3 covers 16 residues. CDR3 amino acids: CASSLSLAGLLYEQYF. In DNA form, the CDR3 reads TGTGCCAGCAGTTTAAGCCTAGCGGGCCTCCTCTACGAGCAGTACTTC.

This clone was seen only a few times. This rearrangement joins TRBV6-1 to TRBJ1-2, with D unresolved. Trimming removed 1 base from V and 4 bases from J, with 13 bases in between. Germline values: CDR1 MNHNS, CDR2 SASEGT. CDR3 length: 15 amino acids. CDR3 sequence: CASSEGVEGAYGYTF. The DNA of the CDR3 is TGTGCCAGCAGTGAAGGGGTCGAGGGTGCCTATGGCTACACCTTC.

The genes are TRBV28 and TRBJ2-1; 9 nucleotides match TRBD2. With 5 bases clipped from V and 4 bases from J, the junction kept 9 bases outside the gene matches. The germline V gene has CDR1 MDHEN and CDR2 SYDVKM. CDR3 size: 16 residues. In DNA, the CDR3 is TGTGCCAGCAGTCCCGCGGGCGGGGGGGGTTACAATGAGCAGTTCTTC. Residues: CASSPAGGGGYNEQFF.

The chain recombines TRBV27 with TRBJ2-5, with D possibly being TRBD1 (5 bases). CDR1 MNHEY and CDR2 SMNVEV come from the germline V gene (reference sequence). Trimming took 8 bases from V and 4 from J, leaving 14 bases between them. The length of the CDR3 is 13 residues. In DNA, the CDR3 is TGTGCCAGCTCTTTGGTAAGGGGAGAGACCCAGTACTTC. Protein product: CASSLVRGETQYF.

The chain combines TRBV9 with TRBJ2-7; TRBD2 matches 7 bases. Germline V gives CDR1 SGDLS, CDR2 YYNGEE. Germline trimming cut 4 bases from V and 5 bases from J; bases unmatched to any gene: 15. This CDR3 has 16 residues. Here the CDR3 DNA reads TGTGCCAGCAGCCCCCGCCCTGCGGGAGTTCGGGACGAGCAGTACTTC. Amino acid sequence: CASSPRPAGVRDEQYF. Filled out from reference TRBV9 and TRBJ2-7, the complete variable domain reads DSGVTQTPKHLITATGQRVTLRCSPRSGDLSVYWYQQSLDQGLQFLIQYYNGEERAKGNILERFSAQQFPDLHSELNLSSLELGDSALYFCASSPRPAGVRDEQYFGPGTRLTVT.

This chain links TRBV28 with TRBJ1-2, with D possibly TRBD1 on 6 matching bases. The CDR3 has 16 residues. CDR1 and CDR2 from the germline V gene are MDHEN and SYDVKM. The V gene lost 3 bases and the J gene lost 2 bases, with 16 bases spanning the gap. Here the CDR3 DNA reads TGTGCCAGCAGTTTGGTAACCATAGACAGGAACTATGGCTACACCTTC. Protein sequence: CASSLVTIDRNYGYTF.

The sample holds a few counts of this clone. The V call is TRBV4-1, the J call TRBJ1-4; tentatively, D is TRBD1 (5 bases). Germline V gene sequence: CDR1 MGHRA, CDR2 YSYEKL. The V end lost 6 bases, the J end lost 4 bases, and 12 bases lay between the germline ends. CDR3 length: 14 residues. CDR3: CASRKTGFNEKLFF. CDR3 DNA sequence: TGCGCCAGCAGAAAAACAGGTTTTAATGAAAAACTGTTTTTT.

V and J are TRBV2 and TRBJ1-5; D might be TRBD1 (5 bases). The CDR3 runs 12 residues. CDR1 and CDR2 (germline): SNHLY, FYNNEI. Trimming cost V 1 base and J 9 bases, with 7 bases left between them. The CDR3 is CASSEEGRPQHF. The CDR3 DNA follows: TGTGCCAGCAGTGAAGAGGGGCGGCCCCAGCATTTT.

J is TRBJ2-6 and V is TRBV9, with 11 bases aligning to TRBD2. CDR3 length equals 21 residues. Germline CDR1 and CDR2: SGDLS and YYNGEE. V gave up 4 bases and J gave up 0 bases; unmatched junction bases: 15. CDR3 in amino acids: CASSPRSRPGLAVSGANVLTF. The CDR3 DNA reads TGTGCCAGCAGCCCTAGATCGAGACCGGGACTAGCGGTCTCTGGGGCCAACGTCCTGACTTTC.

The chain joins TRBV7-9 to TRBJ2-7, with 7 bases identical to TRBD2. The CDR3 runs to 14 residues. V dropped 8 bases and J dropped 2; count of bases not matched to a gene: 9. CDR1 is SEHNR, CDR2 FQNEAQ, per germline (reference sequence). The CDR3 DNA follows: TGTGCCAGCGCGGAGGGAGCGGGAACCTACGAGCAGTACTTC. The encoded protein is CASAEGAGTYEQYF.

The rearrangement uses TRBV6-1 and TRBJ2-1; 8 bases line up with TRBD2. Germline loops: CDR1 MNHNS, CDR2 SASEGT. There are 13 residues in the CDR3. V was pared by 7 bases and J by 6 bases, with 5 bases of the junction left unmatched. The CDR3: CASKAGGINEQFF. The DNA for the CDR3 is TGTGCCAGCAAGGCGGGAGGCATCAATGAGCAGTTCTTC.

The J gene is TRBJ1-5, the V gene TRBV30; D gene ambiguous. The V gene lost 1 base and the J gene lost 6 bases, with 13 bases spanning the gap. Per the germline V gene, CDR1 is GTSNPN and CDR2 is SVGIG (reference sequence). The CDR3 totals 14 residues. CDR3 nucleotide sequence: TGTGCCTGGAGTGCGGGGATAAGCGGTCAGCCCCAGCATTTT. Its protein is CAWSAGISGQPQHF.

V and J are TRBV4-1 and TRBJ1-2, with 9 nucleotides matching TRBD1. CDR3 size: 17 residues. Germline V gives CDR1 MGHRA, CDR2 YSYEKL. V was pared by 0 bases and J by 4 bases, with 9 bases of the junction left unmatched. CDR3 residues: CASSQDQRTGGFYGYTF. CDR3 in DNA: TGCGCCAGCAGCCAAGATCAGAGAACAGGGGGCTTCTATGGCTACACCTTC.

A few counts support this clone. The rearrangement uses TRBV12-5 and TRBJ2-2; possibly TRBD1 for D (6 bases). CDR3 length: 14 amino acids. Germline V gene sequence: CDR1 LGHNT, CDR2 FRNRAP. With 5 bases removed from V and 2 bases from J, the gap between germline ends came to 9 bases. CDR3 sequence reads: CASGPDSNTGELFF. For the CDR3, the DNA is TGTGCTAGTGGTCCGGACAGCAACACCGGGGAGCTGTTTTTT. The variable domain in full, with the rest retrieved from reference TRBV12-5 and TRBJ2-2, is DARVTQTPRHKVTEMGQEVTMRCQPILGHNTVFWYRQTMMQGLELLAYFRNRAPLDDSGMPKDRFSAEMPDATLATLKIQPSEPRDSAVYFCASGPDSNTGELFFGEGSRLTVL.

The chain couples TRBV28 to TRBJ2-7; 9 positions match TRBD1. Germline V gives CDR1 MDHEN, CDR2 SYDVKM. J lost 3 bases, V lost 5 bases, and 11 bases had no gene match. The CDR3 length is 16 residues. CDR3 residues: CASSPTGGLSYYEQYF. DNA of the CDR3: TGTGCCAGCAGTCCAACAGGGGGCTTAAGTTACTACGAGCAGTACTTC.

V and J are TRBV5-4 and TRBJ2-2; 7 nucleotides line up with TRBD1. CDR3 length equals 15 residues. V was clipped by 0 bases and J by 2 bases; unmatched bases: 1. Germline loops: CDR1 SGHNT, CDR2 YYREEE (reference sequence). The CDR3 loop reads CASSLGTGNTGELFF. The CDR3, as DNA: TGTGCCAGCAGCTTGGGGACAGGAAACACCGGGGAGCTGTTTTTT.

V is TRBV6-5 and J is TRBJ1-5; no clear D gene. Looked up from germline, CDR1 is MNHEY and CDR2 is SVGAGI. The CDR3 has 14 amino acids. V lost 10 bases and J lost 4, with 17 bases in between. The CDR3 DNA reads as TGTGCCACCTCTACGCGGGGTTCTAATCAGCCCCAGCATTTT. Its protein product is CATSTRGSNQPQHF.